This is a list of T cell receptor beta chains from one sample in a study of blood T cell repertoires in COVID-19. TCRdb's table, derived via immunoSEQ multiplex PCR, lists solely in-frame clones and lacks some. The data contain around 430,000 clones, around nine tenths of them seen just once; the ten biggest clones take up approximately 9.3%. The sample taken for sequencing was PBMCs or T cells enriched from blood (not recorded which). All receptors come from a woman in her fifties or sixties who had recovered from COVID-19. Both conserved end residues are part of each CDR3. The D gene is left open where the match is weak. Clone size is stated in some rows and not others, as once, few, many or a class when expanded.

D gene: -
J gene: TRBJ1-2
clone size: -
V gene: TRBV9
CDR3 length: 14
CDR3 protein: CASSPGTSVYGYTF
CDR3 DNA: TGTGCCAGCAGCCCAGGGACATCGGTCTATGGCTACACCTTC

D gene: -
J gene: TRBJ2-7
clone size: -
V gene: TRBV9
CDR3 length: 14
CDR3 protein: CASSFSEGSYEQYF
CDR3 DNA: TGTGCCAGCAGTTTCAGCGAGGGTTCCTACGAGCAGTACTTC

D gene: -
J gene: TRBJ2-1
clone size: once
V gene: TRBV10-3
CDR3 length: 12
CDR3 protein: CAISHDRTEQFF
CDR3 DNA: TGTGCCATCAGTCATGACAGGACCGAGCAGTTCTTC

D gene: TRBD2
J gene: TRBJ2-3
clone size: -
V gene: TRBV6-5
CDR3 length: 14
CDR3 protein: CASSRAGGRVTQYF
CDR3 DNA: TGTGCCAGCAGTAGAGCGGGGGGGCGTGTTACGCAGTATTTT

D gene: TRBD1
J gene: TRBJ1-6
clone size: few
V gene: TRBV7-8
CDR3 length: 14
CDR3 protein: CASSLIRGPSPLHF
CDR3 DNA: TGTGCCAGCAGCTTAATAAGGGGGCCCTCACCCCTCCACTTT

D gene: TRBD1
J gene: TRBJ1-3
clone size: -
V gene: TRBV5-1
CDR3 length: 15
CDR3 protein: CASSQGTDSGNTIYF
CDR3 DNA: TGCGCCAGCAGCCAGGGGACAGACTCTGGAAACACCATATATTTT

D gene: -
J gene: TRBJ1-2
clone size: -
V gene: TRBV2
CDR3 length: 16
CDR3 protein: CASSAIRDGRSYGYTF
CDR3 DNA: TGTGCCAGCAGCGCGATCCGGGACGGGAGGAGTTATGGCTACACCTTC

D gene: TRBD1
J gene: TRBJ1-6
clone size: -
V gene: TRBV24-1
CDR3 length: 15
CDR3 protein: CATKGRKGARSPLHF
CDR3 DNA: TGTGCCACTAAGGGACGCAAGGGGGCGAGATCACCCCTCCACTTT

D gene: -
J gene: TRBJ1-6
clone size: -
V gene: TRBV5-1
CDR3 length: 15
CDR3 protein: CASSLSVRGPSPLHF
CDR3 DNA: TGCGCCAGCAGCTTGTCGGTCCGGGGTCCTTCACCCCTCCACTTT

D gene: -
J gene: TRBJ1-1
clone size: -
V gene: TRBV4-2
CDR3 length: 14
CDR3 protein: CASSPQGVGTEAFF
CDR3 DNA: TGTGCCAGCAGCCCCCAGGGTGTAGGCACTGAAGCTTTCTTT

D gene: -
J gene: TRBJ2-1
clone size: -
V gene: TRBV4-1
CDR3 length: 16
CDR3 protein: CASSHPGDSPYNEQFF
CDR3 DNA: TGCGCCAGCAGCCATCCGGGGGACAGTCCCTACAATGAGCAGTTCTTC

D gene: TRBD1
J gene: TRBJ1-6
clone size: few
V gene: TRBV13
CDR3 length: 15
CDR3 protein: CASREGQVRNSPLHF
CDR3 DNA: TGTGCCAGCAGAGAGGGACAGGTTCGTAATTCACCCCTCCACTTT

D gene: -
J gene: TRBJ2-7
clone size: -
V gene: TRBV18
CDR3 length: 15
CDR3 protein: CASSPSTGARNEQYF
CDR3 DNA: TGTGCCAGCTCACCGTCGACAGGAGCCCGCAACGAGCAGTACTTC

D gene: -
J gene: TRBJ2-7
clone size: few
V gene: TRBV2
CDR3 length: 13
CDR3 protein: CASSERPYPGKYF
CDR3 DNA: TGTGCCAGCAGTGAACGGCCCTACCCGGGGAAGTACTTC

D gene: -
J gene: TRBJ1-4
clone size: once
V gene: TRBV7-2
CDR3 length: 15
CDR3 protein: CASTQPEAGFAKLFF
CDR3 DNA: TGTGCCAGCACACAACCGGAGGCGGGTTTCGCAAAACTGTTTTTT

D gene: TRBD1
J gene: TRBJ1-6
clone size: few
V gene: TRBV18
CDR3 length: 15
CDR3 protein: CASSPTGTGNSPLHF
CDR3 DNA: TGTGCCAGCTCACCAACCGGGACAGGGAATTCACCCCTCCACTTT

D gene: TRBD2
J gene: TRBJ2-7
clone size: -
V gene: TRBV3-1/TRBV3-2
CDR3 length: 15
CDR3 protein: CASSHPKRGEHEQYF
CDR3 DNA: TGTGCCAGCAGCCACCCAAAGCGGGGGGAGCACGAGCAGTACTTC

D gene: TRBD1
J gene: TRBJ2-1
clone size: -
V gene: TRBV25-1
CDR3 length: 15
CDR3 protein: CASSTGTGGVDEQFF
CDR3 DNA: TGTGCCAGCAGTACCGGGACAGGGGGCGTCGATGAGCAGTTCTTC

D gene: TRBD1
J gene: TRBJ2-2
clone size: -
V gene: TRBV2
CDR3 length: 15
CDR3 protein: CASRLDRANTGELFF
CDR3 DNA: TGTGCCAGCAGGCTAGACAGGGCTAACACCGGGGAGCTGTTTTTT

D gene: -
J gene: TRBJ2-1
clone size: -
V gene: TRBV6-2/TRBV6-3
CDR3 length: 14
CDR3 protein: CASSYGTANNEQFF
CDR3 DNA: TGTGCCAGCAGTTACGGAACAGCCAACAATGAGCAGTTCTTC

D gene: TRBD1
J gene: TRBJ1-2
clone size: -
V gene: TRBV9
CDR3 length: 15
CDR3 protein: CASRDVGTAPRGYTF
CDR3 DNA: TGTGCCAGCAGAGACGTAGGGACAGCCCCTCGTGGCTACACCTTC

D gene: -
J gene: TRBJ2-2
clone size: -
V gene: TRBV9
CDR3 length: 18
CDR3 protein: CASSVGPWESLRSGELFF
CDR3 DNA: TGTGCCAGCAGCGTAGGTCCTTGGGAGTCTTTAAGATCCGGGGAGCTGTTTTTT

D gene: -
J gene: TRBJ1-3
clone size: -
V gene: TRBV9
CDR3 length: 15
CDR3 protein: CASSVVPTQGNTIYF
CDR3 DNA: TGTGCCAGCAGCGTAGTCCCGACACAAGGAAACACCATATATTTT

D gene: -
J gene: TRBJ2-1
clone size: once
V gene: TRBV28
CDR3 length: 14
CDR3 protein: CASYPDRYNNEQFF
CDR3 DNA: TGTGCCAGCTATCCTGACAGGTACAACAATGAGCAGTTCTTC

D gene: -
J gene: TRBJ2-7
clone size: -
V gene: TRBV7-2
CDR3 length: 13
CDR3 protein: CASSFEDAYEQYF
CDR3 DNA: TGTGCCAGCAGTTTTGAGGATGCCTACGAGCAGTACTTC

D gene: -
J gene: TRBJ2-2
clone size: -
V gene: TRBV5-5
CDR3 length: 15
CDR3 protein: CASSFWYGDTGELFF
CDR3 DNA: TGTGCCAGCAGCTTTTGGTACGGGGACACCGGGGAGCTGTTTTTT

D gene: -
J gene: TRBJ2-4
clone size: -
V gene: TRBV5-1
CDR3 length: 13
CDR3 protein: CASTPPAGNIQYF
CDR3 DNA: TGCGCCAGCACACCCCCGGCGGGGAACATTCAGTACTTC

D gene: -
J gene: TRBJ2-7
clone size: -
V gene: TRBV6-1
CDR3 length: 13
CDR3 protein: CASSEGTRYEQYF
CDR3 DNA: TGTGCCAGCAGTGAAGGTACTAGGTACGAGCAGTACTTC

D gene: -
J gene: TRBJ1-2
clone size: -
V gene: TRBV28
CDR3 length: 16
CDR3 protein: CASTVPGGGPNYGYTF
CDR3 DNA: TGTGCCAGCACCGTCCCGGGGGGGGGCCCAAACTATGGCTACACCTTC

D gene: -
J gene: TRBJ1-1
clone size: -
V gene: TRBV5-6
CDR3 length: 16
CDR3 protein: CASSLVAGRGNTEAFF
CDR3 DNA: TGTGCCAGCAGCTTGGTGGCGGGGCGAGGGAACACTGAAGCTTTCTTT

D gene: -
J gene: TRBJ2-7
clone size: -
V gene: TRBV7-2
CDR3 length: 13
CDR3 protein: CASTFRGIDEQYF
CDR3 DNA: TGTGCCAGCACCTTCCGGGGTATCGACGAGCAGTACTTC

D gene: -
J gene: TRBJ1-2
clone size: -
V gene: TRBV7-8
CDR3 length: 16
CDR3 protein: CASSIGSAGFARGYTF
CDR3 DNA: TGTGCCAGCAGCATAGGGTCCGCAGGTTTCGCAAGGGGCTACACCTTC

D gene: -
J gene: TRBJ1-5
clone size: -
V gene: TRBV2
CDR3 length: 12
CDR3 protein: CASKGGGQPQHF
CDR3 DNA: TGTGCCAGCAAGGGAGGTGGTCAGCCCCAGCATTTT

D gene: TRBD1
J gene: TRBJ1-6
clone size: -
V gene: TRBV27
CDR3 length: 16
CDR3 protein: CASTVRGDRVISPLHF
CDR3 DNA: TGTGCCAGCACCGTCCGGGGGGACAGGGTAATTTCACCCCTCCACTTT

D gene: TRBD2
J gene: TRBJ2-1
clone size: -
V gene: TRBV4-2
CDR3 length: 18
CDR3 protein: CASSQVGAGVNSYNEQFF
CDR3 DNA: TGTGCCAGCAGCCAAGTAGGGGCGGGGGTCAACTCCTACAATGAGCAGTTCTTC

D gene: -
J gene: TRBJ2-7
clone size: -
V gene: TRBV2
CDR3 length: 15
CDR3 protein: CASSEGSPFTYEQYF
CDR3 DNA: TGTGCCAGCAGTGAGGGCAGCCCATTTACCTACGAGCAGTACTTC

D gene: TRBD1
J gene: TRBJ1-2
clone size: -
V gene: TRBV27
CDR3 length: 14
CDR3 protein: CASSSYRGLYGYTF
CDR3 DNA: TGTGCCAGCAGTTCCTACAGGGGGCTCTATGGCTACACCTTC

D gene: -
J gene: TRBJ2-2
clone size: few
V gene: TRBV7-9
CDR3 length: 13
CDR3 protein: CASSLKNIGELFF
CDR3 DNA: TGTGCCAGCAGCTTAAAGAACATCGGGGAGCTGTTTTTT

D gene: -
J gene: TRBJ1-2
clone size: -
V gene: TRBV18
CDR3 length: 15
CDR3 protein: CASSPTSGIGYGYTF
CDR3 DNA: TGTGCCAGCTCACCCACGTCGGGGATAGGCTATGGCTACACCTTC

D gene: -
J gene: TRBJ1-2
clone size: once
V gene: TRBV6-5
CDR3 length: 13
CDR3 protein: CASSLTENYGYTF
CDR3 DNA: TGTGCCAGCAGTCTAACAGAGAACTATGGCTACACCTTC

D gene: -
J gene: TRBJ1-2
clone size: -
V gene: TRBV19
CDR3 length: 15
CDR3 protein: CASQYRSEGIYGYTF
CDR3 DNA: TGTGCCAGCCAGTATCGGTCGGAGGGGATCTATGGCTACACCTTC

D gene: -
J gene: TRBJ1-1
clone size: -
V gene: TRBV6-2/TRBV6-3
CDR3 length: 12
CDR3 protein: CASSSQGTEAFF
CDR3 DNA: TGTGCCAGCAGTTCACAGGGAACTGAAGCTTTCTTT

D gene: TRBD1
J gene: TRBJ1-2
clone size: -
V gene: TRBV7-8
CDR3 length: 16
CDR3 protein: CASSLGGQTGIYGYTF
CDR3 DNA: TGTGCCAGCAGCTTAGGGGGACAGACGGGCATCTATGGCTACACCTTC

D gene: TRBD1
J gene: TRBJ1-2
clone size: -
V gene: TRBV19
CDR3 length: 18
CDR3 protein: CASSMLPGQDLTNYGYTF
CDR3 DNA: TGTGCCAGTAGTATGTTACCGGGACAGGACCTAACTAACTATGGCTACACCTTC

D gene: -
J gene: TRBJ2-3
clone size: -
V gene: TRBV12-3/TRBV12-4
CDR3 length: 12
CDR3 protein: CATRGPTDTQYF
CDR3 DNA: TGTGCAACCAGGGGCCCCACAGATACGCAGTATTTT

D gene: -
J gene: TRBJ1-2
clone size: -
V gene: TRBV11-2
CDR3 length: 14
CDR3 protein: CASSLGRTNYGYTF
CDR3 DNA: TGTGCCAGCAGCTTAGGGCGGACTAACTATGGCTACACCTTC

D gene: -
J gene: TRBJ1-5
clone size: -
V gene: TRBV7-8
CDR3 length: 17
CDR3 protein: CASSHGRGRVSNQPQHF
CDR3 DNA: TGTGCCAGCAGTCACGGTAGGGGCAGGGTGAGCAATCAGCCCCAGCATTTT

D gene: -
J gene: TRBJ1-1
clone size: once
V gene: TRBV2
CDR3 length: 18
CDR3 protein: CASSEALHTGRKNTEAFF
CDR3 DNA: TGTGCCAGCAGTGAAGCGCTTCATACAGGTCGAAAGAACACTGAAGCTTTCTTT

D gene: -
J gene: TRBJ1-2
clone size: -
V gene: TRBV27
CDR3 length: 15
CDR3 protein: CASSPSTGFNYGYTF
CDR3 DNA: TGTGCCAGCAGTCCCTCTACAGGGTTCAACTATGGCTACACCTTC